Sequencing of this T cell receptor (beta chain) was carried out in a study of control samples from healthy donors and cancer patients. This CDR3 comprises 13 residues. J lost 3 bases, V lost 6 bases, and 4 bases had no gene match. Germline V gene data show CDR1 as SGHRS and CDR2 as YFSETQ. Method: immunoSEQ multiplex PCR; TCRdb's copy keeps in-frame clones and lacks some. The table lists 90,000 to 140,000 clones, roughly 85% of them singletons. The specimen was blood. The source of this sequence is a woman aged 45-60 years in good health. The V call is TRBV5-1, the J call TRBJ2-3, with 7 bases lining up with TRBD1. The CDR3 loop is CASKQTGTDTQYF. CDR3 bases: TGCGCCAGCAAACAGACAGGGACAGATACGCAGTATTTT.